Detailed here is one T cell receptor beta chain. The antigen is undetermined. This sample was taken from a study of OX40 agonist ivuxolimab in advanced cancers. Whole-study results and caveats: The 0.1-3.0 mg/kg partial responders had among the lowest clonal expansion. The investigators did not determine what antigen specificity the expanded peripheral T cells had.

The CDR3 is 13 amino acids. V lost 9 bases and J 5 bases, leaving 17 bases between the germline ends. The germline gives CDR1 KGHSH, CDR2 LQKENI. This table comes from immunoSEQ multiplex PCR, and its TCRdb copy is limited to in-frame clones, with some not included. The table records about 58,000 clones, about 86% of them present only once. Blood sampling took place at baseline, cycle 4 day 1, and cycle 7 day 1. The V call is TRBV18, the J call TRBJ2-7; a possible D gene is TRBD1 (6 bases). The origin of this receptor is an adult with an advanced solid tumor such as melanoma, head and neck, liver or kidney cancer. Specimen: CD4+ or CD8+ T cells sorted from blood, collected in a trial of the OX40 agonist ivuxolimab. The DNA for the CDR3 is TGTGCCAGTCAAACAGGACAGAGGAACGAGCAGTACTTC. It is translated as CASQTGQRNEQYF. The full variable domain, in which reference TRBV18 and TRBJ2-7 provide the parts outside the CDR3, is NAGVMQNPRHLVRRRGQEARLRCSPMKGHSHVYWYRQLPEEGLKFMVYLQKENIIDESGMPKERFSAEFPKEGPSILRIQQVVRGDSAAYFCASQTGQRNEQYFGPGTRLTVT.